A single sample is the source of the 6 T cell receptor beta chains below, sequenced in a study of T cells in Graves' hyperthyroidism and ophthalmopathy. RNA transcripts provided the source from which TCR beta CDR3 regions were amplified. First-round RT-PCR of the TCR CDR3 relied on the HTBI primer set. TCRdb analysed the multiplex PCR reads with MiXCR anew, one entry per CDR3 protein. The sample holds hundreds of thousands of distinct CDR3 sequences, roughly 14% seen once. Sequenced material: blood. The receptors shown here come from a woman aged 40 to 50 with Graves' ophthalmopathy.

This clonotype was seen repeatedly, ten times or more. This chain connects TRBV12-3 or TRBV12-4 to TRBJ2-5, with TRBD1 matching 9 bases. This CDR3 is built from 15 residues. V was clipped by 5 bases and J by 5 bases; unmatched bases: 9. The CDR3 region has the DNA TGTGCCAGCAGTCCGAGACAGGGGGGCGGGGAGACCCAGTACTTC. This gives the protein CASSPRQGGGETQYF.

This clonotype was found many times. This chain links TRBV20-1 with TRBJ1-2, with a possible D match to TRBD1 (5 bases). Germline V gene data show CDR1 as DFQATT and CDR2 as SNEGSKA (reference sequence). V was clipped by 6 bases and J by 8 bases, with 16 bases between them. The CDR3 is 12 residues long. CDR3 region: CSAGTSVGGYTF. In DNA form, the CDR3 reads TGCAGTGCCGGGACCTCCGTTGGCGGCTACACCTTC.

Many counts were recorded for this clonotype. The J gene is TRBJ2-2, the V gene TRBV2, with D perhaps given as TRBD1 or TRBD2 (5 bases each). The CDR3 has 12 amino acids. The germline V gene has CDR1 SNHLY and CDR2 FYNNEI. Trimming shortened V by 5 bases and J by 6 bases, and 7 bases separated the two germline ends. CDR3 nucleotide sequence: TGTGCCAGCAGTCGAGGGGCCGGGGAGCTGTTTTTT. This sequence encodes CASSRGAGELFF.

At least ten counts were recorded for this clonotype. This rearrangement joins TRBV28 to TRBJ2-7; perhaps TRBD2 as D (5 bases). Germline V gene sequence: CDR1 MDHEN, CDR2 SYDVKM. This CDR3 is built from 15 residues. V shed 6 bases and J shed 4 bases, with 19 bases lying between them. As DNA, the CDR3 is TGTGCCAGCAGACCCCTGGGTAGCGTGCCTTACGAGCAGTACTTC. This sequence encodes CASRPLGSVPYEQYF.

Many counts were recorded for this clonotype. The chain combines TRBV6-5 with TRBJ2-7; 11 nucleotides match TRBD1. This CDR3 is 16 amino acids long. Per germline, CDR1 MNHEY and CDR2 SVGAGI. Losses at the gene ends were 6 bases for V and 2 bases for J; bases not matched to a gene: 9. The CDR3 DNA is TGTGCCAGCAGACTCCTGAGGACAGGGGGCACCTACGAGCAGTACTTC. Translated: CASRLLRTGGTYEQYF.

This clonotype showed up many times. V is TRBV30 and J is TRBJ1-1, with D tentatively TRBD1 (6 bases). The V gene lost 8 bases and the J gene lost 1 base, with 17 bases spanning the gap. CDR1 is GTSNPN, CDR2 SVGIG, per germline (reference sequence). The CDR3 consists of 14 residues. The CDR3 loop reads CARKTGTPNTEAFF. In DNA, the CDR3 is TGTGCCCGGAAAACCGGGACACCGAACACTGAAGCTTTCTTT.